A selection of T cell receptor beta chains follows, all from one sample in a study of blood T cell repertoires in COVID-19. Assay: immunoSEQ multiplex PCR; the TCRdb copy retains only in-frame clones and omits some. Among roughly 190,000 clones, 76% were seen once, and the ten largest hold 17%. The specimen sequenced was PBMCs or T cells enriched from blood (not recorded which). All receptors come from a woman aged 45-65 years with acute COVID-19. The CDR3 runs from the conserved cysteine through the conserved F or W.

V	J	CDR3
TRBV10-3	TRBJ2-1	CAISERDPTGRHNEQFF
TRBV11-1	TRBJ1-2	CASSSRLTGGYGYTF
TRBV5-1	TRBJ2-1	CASSFRTVQSSYNEQFF
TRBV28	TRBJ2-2	CASSGGGPTGELFF
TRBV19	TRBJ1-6	CASSIKGSNSPLHF
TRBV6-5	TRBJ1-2	CASSYEGGGPFEGYTF
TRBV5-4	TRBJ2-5	CASSLGGVGETQYF
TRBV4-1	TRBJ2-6	CASSQPWQGAKGANVLTF
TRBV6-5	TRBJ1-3	CASTRGIGGNTIYF
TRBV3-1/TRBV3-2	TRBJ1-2	CASSQEGDSYYTF
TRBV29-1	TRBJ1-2	CSGSGQGNYGYTF
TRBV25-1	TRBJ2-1	CASLGQGSYNEQFF
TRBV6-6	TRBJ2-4	CASSYSATGVVIQYF
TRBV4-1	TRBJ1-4	CASSQATSTVYGVGEKLFF
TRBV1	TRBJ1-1	CTSSAQGGTEAFF
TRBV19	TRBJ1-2	CASRKAFNLYGYTF
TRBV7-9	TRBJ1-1	CASSLGATTEAFF
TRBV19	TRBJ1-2	CASRTPAHGAGGYGYTF
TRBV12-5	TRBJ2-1	CASGLVAGNEQFF
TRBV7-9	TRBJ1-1	CASSRMTGAALGTEAFF
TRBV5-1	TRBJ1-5	CASSLVGDSNQPQHF
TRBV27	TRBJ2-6	CASSPSRDSGPGANVLTF
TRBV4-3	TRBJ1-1	CASSQDTESKTEAFF
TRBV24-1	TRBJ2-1	CATSPRDRDGNEQFF